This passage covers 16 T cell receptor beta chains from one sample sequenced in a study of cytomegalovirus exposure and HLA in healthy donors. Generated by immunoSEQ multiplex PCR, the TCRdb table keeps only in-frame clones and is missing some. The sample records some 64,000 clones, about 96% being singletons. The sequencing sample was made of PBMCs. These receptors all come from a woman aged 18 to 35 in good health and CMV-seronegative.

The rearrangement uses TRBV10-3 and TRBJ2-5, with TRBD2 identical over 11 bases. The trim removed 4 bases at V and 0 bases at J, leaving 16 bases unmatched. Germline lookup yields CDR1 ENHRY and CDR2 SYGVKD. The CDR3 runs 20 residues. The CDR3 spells CAISGRTGLAGGPYQETQYF. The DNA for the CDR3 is TGTGCCATCAGTGGGAGGACTGGGCTAGCGGGGGGCCCGTACCAAGAGACCCAGTACTTC.

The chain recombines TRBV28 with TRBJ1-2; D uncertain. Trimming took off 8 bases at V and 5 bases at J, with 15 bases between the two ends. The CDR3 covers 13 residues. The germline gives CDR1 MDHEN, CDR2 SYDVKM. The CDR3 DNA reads TGTGCCAGCCATTCTTCTTCGGAGTATGGCTACACCTTC. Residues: CASHSSSEYGYTF.

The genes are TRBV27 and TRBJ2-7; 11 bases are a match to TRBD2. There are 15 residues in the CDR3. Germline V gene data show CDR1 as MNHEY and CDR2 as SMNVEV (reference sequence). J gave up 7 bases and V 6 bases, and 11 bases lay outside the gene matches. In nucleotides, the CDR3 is TGTGCCAGCAGGGGGGCTAGCGGGGGGCCGGGGGAGCAGTACTTC. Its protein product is CASRGASGGPGEQYF.

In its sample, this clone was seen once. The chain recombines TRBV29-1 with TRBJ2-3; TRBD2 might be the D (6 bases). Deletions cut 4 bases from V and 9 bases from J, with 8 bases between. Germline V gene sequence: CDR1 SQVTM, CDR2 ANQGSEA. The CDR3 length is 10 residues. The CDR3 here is CSVGLATQYF. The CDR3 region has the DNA TGCAGCGTTGGGCTAGCGACGCAGTATTTT.

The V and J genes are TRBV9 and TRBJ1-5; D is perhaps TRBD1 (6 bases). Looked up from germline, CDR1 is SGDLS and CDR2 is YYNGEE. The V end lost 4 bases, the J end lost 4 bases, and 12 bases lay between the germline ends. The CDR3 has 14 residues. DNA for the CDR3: TGTGCCAGCAGCCTCGGGACAAAAAATCAGCCCCAGCATTTT. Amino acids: CASSLGTKNQPQHF.

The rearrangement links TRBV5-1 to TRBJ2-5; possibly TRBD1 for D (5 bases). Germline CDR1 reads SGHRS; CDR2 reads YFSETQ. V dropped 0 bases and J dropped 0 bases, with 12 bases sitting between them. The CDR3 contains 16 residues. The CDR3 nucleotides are TGCGCCAGCAGCTTGGGGGGCAGAATACACCAAGAGACCCAGTACTTC. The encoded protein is CASSLGGRIHQETQYF.

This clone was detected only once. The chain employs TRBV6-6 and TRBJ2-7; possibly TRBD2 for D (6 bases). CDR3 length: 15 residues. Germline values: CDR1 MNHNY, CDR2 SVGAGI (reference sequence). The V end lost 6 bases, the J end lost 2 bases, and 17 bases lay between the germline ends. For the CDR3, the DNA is TGTGCCAGCAGCGACCCTGACTGGAGGGCCTACGAGCAGTACTTC. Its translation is CASSDPDWRAYEQYF.

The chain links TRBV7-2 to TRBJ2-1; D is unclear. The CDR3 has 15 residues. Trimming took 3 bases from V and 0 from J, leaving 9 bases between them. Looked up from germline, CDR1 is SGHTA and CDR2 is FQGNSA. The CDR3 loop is CASSFRRGSYNEQFF. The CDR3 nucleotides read TGTGCCAGCAGCTTCCGCAGAGGCTCCTACAATGAGCAGTTCTTC.

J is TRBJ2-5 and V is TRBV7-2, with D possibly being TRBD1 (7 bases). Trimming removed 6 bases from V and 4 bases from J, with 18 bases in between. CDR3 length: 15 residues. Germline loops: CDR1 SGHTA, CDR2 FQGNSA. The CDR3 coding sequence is TGTGCCAGCAGTGGAGGGGGACAGAAAGGAGAGACCCAGTACTTC. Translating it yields CASSGGGQKGETQYF. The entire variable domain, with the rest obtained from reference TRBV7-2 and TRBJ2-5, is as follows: GAGVSQSPSNKVTEKGKDVELRCDPISGHTALYWYRQSLGQGLEFLIYFQGNSAPDKSGLPSDRFSAERTGGSVSTLTIQRTQQEDSAVYLCASSGGGQKGETQYFGPGTRLLVL.

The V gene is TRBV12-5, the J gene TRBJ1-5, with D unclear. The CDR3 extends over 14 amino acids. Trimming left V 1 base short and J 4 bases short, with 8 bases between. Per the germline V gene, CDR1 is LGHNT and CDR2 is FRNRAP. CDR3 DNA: TGTGCTAGTGGTTTGGGGGCAGGAAATCAGCCCCAGCATTTT. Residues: CASGLGAGNQPQHF.

The CDR3 nucleotides are TGTGCCACGAGAGGAGCGCCAAACTACGAGCAGTACTTC. Translated: CATRGAPNYEQYF. The chain is built from TRBV27 and TRBJ2-7; D not resolved. Germline CDR1 MNHEY, CDR2 SMNVEV (reference sequence). Trimming left V 10 bases short and J 3 bases short, with 16 bases between. The CDR3 consists of 13 residues.

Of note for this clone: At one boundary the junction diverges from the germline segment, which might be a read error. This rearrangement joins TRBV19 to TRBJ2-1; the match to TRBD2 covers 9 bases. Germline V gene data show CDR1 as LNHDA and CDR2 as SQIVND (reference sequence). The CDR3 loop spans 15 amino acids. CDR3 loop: CASSIAGATYNEQFF. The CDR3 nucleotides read TGTGCCAGTAGCATAGCGGGAGCCACCTACAATGAGCAGTTCTTC.

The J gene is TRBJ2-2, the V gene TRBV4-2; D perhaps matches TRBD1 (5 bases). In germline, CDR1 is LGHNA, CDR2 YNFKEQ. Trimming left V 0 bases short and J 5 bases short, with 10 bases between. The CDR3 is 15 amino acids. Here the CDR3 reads CASSQDRAPTGELFF. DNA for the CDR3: TGTGCCAGCAGCCAAGACAGGGCACCGACCGGGGAGCTGTTTTTT.

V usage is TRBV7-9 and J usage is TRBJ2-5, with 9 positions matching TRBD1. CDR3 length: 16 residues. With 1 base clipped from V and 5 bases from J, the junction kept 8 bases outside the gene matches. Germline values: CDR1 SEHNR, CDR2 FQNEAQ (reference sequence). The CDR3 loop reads CASSLGHRGLVETQYF. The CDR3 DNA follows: TGTGCCAGCAGCTTAGGGCACAGGGGGCTCGTGGAGACCCAGTACTTC.

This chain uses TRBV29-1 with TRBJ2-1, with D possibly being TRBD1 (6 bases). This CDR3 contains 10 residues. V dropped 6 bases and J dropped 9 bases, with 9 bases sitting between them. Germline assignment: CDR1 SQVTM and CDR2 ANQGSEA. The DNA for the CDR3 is TGCAGCGTCCTGGGGGCTGAGCAGTTCTTC. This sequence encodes CSVLGAEQFF.

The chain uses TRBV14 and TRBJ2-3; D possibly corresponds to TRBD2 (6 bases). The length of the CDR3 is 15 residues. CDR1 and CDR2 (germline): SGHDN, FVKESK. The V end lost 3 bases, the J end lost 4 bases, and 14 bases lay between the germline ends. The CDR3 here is CASSHPGSRADTQYF. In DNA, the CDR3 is TGTGCCAGCAGCCACCCCGGGAGTAGGGCAGATACGCAGTATTTT.